Listed here is a single T cell receptor (beta chain). This entry is derived from a study of blood T cell repertoires in COVID-19. Study at large: Sites in the United States, Italy and Spain provided acute and convalescent COVID-19 samples. Sources were T cells, B-cell-depleted T cells, or PBMCs; the material itself was cDNA or gDNA.

Source study methods: Reference gene primer amplification gave nucleated cell count estimates. The data were produced by immunoSEQ multiplex PCR, yet TCRdb's version contains in-frame clones alone and is incomplete. That table gives V, J and clone size, and the DNA gave D and trimming. The table records around 170,000 clones, about 88% of them present only once. This CDR3 contains 14 residues. J gave up 4 bases and V 5 bases, and 7 bases lay outside the gene matches. Germline CDR1 MNHEY, CDR2 SVGAGI. This clonotype originated in a man in his 60s with acute or convalescent COVID-19. Source material: peripheral blood. The chain is built from TRBV6-5 and TRBJ1-1; 7 bases agree with TRBD1. The CDR3 DNA follows: TGTGCCAGCAGTCCCTCGGGGACAGCCACTGAAGCTTTCTTT. This sequence encodes CASSPSGTATEAFF.